This T cell receptor beta chain appears in the sequencing data of a study of T-cell reconstitution after alpha-beta-depleted transplantation in children. Researchers prepared the TCRbeta library using unique molecular identifiers, the study reports. Via MiXCR, TCRdb re-called the PCR reads, giving one row per CDR3 protein. The table has about a million distinct CDR3 sequences, about 29% seen once. As to this clonotype: Its antigen remains unidentified.

CDR3 length: 16 amino acids. The study, taken as a whole, reports: Surviving recipient cells, namely T cells and thymic progenitors, were the source of high day-60 TCRbeta diversity in some patients. Newly produced T cells mostly accounted for T-cell counts and diversity one year post-transplant.

The starting material was PBMCs, mostly from graft donor cells, obtained 360 days after TCRalphabeta/CD19-depleted stem cell transplant. The chain has TRBV21-1 and TRBJ2-6; TRBD1, as called in the table, went unchecked against the DNA. TRBV21-1 is reported as a pseudogene. This receptor was identified in a boy younger than two who had a stem cell transplant for SCID, so the T cells may come from the graft donor. The CDR3 bases are TGTGCCAGTATACAGGGGGCTAGCTCTGGGGCCAACGTCCTGACTTTC. Translating it yields CASIQGASSGANVLTF.